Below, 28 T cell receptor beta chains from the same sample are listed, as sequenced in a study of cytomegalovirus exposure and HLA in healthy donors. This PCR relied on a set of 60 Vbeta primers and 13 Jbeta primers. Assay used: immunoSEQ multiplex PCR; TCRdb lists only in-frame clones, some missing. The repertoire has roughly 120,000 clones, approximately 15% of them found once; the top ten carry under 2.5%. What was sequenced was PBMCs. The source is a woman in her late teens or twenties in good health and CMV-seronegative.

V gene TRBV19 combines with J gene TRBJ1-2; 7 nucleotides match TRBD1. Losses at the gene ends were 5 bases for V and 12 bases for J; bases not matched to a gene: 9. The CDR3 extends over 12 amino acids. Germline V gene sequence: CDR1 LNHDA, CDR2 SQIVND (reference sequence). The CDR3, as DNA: TGTGCCAGTAGTCCCTCGACAGGGAGACACACCTTC. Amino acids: CASSPSTGRHTF.

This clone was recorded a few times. The CDR3 region has the DNA TGTGCCACCAGCAGCGAGGCGGAACCGGTCTACGAGCAGTACTTC. Translated: CATSSEAEPVYEQYF. The V and J genes are TRBV15 and TRBJ2-7; D gene ambiguous. This CDR3 contains 15 residues. In germline, CDR1 is LNHNV, CDR2 YYDKDF (reference sequence). V gave up 3 bases and J gave up 3 bases, with 15 bases separating them.

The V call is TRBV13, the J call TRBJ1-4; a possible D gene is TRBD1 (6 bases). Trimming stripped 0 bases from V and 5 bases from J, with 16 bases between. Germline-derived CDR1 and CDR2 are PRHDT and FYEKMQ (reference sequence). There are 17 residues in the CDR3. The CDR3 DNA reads TGTGCCAGCAGCTTAGGCCGGGGGGCCCGTGGAAATGAAAAACTGTTTTTT. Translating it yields CASSLGRGARGNEKLFF.

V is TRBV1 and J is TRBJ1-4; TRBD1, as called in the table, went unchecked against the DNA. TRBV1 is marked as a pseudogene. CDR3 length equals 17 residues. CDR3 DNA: TGCACCAGCAGACGAAAGACGAATGACAGGGGTTTGGAAAAACTGTTTTTT. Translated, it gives CTSRRKTNDRGLEKLFF.

CDR3 DNA: TGCAGCGCCCAGCGGGCGGGGGCGCTGGGCTACACCTTC. Residues: CSAQRAGALGYTF. V gene TRBV29-1 combines with J gene TRBJ1-2; maybe TRBD1 (6 bases). The CDR3 is 13 amino acids. Trimming pared 7 bases from V and 8 bases from J, leaving 20 bases between. Germline V gene lookup returns CDR1 SQVTM and CDR2 ANQGSEA.

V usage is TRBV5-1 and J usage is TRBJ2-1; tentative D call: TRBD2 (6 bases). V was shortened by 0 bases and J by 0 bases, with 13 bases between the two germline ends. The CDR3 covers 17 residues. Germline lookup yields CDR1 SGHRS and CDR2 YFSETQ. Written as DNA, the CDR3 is TGCGCCAGCAGCTTGGCGGGACTCGGAAGCTCCTACAATGAGCAGTTCTTC. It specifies CASSLAGLGSSYNEQFF.

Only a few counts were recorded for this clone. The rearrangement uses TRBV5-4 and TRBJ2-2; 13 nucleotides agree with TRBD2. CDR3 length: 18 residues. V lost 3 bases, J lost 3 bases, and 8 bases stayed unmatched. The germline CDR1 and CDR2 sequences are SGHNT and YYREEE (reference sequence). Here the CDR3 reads CASSSGLAGAVDTGELFF. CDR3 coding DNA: TGTGCCAGCAGCTCCGGACTAGCGGGAGCGGTTGACACCGGGGAGCTGTTTTTT. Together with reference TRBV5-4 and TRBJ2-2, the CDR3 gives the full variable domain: ETGVTQSPTHLIKTRGQQVTLRCSSQSGHNTVSWYQQALGQGPQFIFQYYREEENGRGNFPPRFSGLQFPNYSSELNVNALELDDSALYLCASSSGLAGAVDTGELFFGEGSRLTVL.

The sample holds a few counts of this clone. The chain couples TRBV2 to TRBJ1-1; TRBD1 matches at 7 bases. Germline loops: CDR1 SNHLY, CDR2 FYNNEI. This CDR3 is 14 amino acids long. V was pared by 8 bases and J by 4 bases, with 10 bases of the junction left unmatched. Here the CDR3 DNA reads TGTGCCAGCCTGAGCCGACAGGGAGGCACTGAAGCTTTCTTT. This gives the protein CASLSRQGGTEAFF.

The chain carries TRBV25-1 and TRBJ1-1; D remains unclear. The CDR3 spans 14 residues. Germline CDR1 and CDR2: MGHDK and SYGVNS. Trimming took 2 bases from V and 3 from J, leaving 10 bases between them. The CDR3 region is CASSERGSHTEAFF. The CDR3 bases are TGTGCCAGCAGTGAAAGAGGGTCCCACACTGAAGCTTTCTTT.

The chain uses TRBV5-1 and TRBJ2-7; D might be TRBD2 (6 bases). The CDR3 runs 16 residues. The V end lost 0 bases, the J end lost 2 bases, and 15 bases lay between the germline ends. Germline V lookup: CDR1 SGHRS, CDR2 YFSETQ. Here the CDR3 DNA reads TGCGCCAGCAGCTTGGTGGTGGCGGGACTTCCCTACGAGCAGTACTTC. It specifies CASSLVVAGLPYEQYF.

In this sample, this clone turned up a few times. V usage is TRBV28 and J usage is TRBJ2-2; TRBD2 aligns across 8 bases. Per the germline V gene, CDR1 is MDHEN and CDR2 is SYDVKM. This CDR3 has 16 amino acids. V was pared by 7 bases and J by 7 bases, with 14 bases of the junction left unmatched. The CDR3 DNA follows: TGTGCCAGCACCCCCTCGAGCGGGGGTCGGGGCGGGGAGCTGTTTTTT. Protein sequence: CASTPSSGGRGGELFF.

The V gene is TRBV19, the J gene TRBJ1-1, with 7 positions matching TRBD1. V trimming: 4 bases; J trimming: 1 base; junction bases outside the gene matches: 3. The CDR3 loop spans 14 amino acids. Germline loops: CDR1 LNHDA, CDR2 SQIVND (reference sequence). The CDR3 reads CASSTGTANTEAFF. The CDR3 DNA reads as TGTGCCAGTAGTACAGGGACAGCGAACACTGAAGCTTTCTTT.

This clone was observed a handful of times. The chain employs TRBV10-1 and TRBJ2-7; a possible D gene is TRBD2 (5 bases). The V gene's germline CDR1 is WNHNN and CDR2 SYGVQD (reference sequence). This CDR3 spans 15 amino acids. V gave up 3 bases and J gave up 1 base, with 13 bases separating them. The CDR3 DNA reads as TGCGCCAGCAGTGACCATGGCGGGCCTTCCTACGAGCAGTACTTC. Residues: CASSDHGGPSYEQYF.

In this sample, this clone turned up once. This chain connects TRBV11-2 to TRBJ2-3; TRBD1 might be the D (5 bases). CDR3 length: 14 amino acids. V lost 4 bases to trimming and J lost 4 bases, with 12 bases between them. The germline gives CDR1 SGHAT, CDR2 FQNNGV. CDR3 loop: CASSSRVRADTQYF. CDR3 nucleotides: TGTGCCAGCAGCTCCAGGGTCCGTGCAGATACGCAGTATTTT.

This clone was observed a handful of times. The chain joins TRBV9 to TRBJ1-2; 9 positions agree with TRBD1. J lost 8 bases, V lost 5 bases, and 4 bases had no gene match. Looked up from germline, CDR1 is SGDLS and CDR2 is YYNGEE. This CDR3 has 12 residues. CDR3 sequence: CASRGQGDGYTF. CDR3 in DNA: TGTGCCAGCAGGGGACAGGGAGACGGCTACACCTTC.

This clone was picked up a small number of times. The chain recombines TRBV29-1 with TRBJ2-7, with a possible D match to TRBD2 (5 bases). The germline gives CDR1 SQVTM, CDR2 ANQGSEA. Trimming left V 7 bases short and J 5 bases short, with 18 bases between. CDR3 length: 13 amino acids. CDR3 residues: CSAPLVTTDEQYF. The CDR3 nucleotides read TGCAGCGCCCCACTAGTGACGACGGACGAGCAGTACTTC.

CDR3 nucleotide sequence: TGTGCCAGCAGTTTAAGCCCAGGGGCCCCCCTCGGCTACACCTTC. It is translated as CASSLSPGAPLGYTF. V usage is TRBV28 and J usage is TRBJ1-2; D perhaps matches TRBD1 (6 bases). Germline V CDR1 and CDR2: MDHEN, SYDVKM. The germline V and J ends were trimmed by 2 bases and 8 bases, with 18 bases remaining between them. This CDR3 is built from 15 residues.

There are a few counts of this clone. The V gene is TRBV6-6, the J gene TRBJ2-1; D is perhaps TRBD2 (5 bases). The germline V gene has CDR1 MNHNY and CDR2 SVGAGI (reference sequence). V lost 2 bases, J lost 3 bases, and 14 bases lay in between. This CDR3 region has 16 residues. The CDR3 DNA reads TGTGCCAGCAGTTACCCCTCAGGAGCGGACTACAATGAGCAGTTCTTC. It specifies CASSYPSGADYNEQFF.

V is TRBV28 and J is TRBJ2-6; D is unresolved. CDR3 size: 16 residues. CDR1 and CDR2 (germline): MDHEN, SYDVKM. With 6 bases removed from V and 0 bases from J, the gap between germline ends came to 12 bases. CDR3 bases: TGTGCCAGCAGCCACGTTTGGGCCTCTGGGGCCAACGTCCTGACTTTC. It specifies CASSHVWASGANVLTF.

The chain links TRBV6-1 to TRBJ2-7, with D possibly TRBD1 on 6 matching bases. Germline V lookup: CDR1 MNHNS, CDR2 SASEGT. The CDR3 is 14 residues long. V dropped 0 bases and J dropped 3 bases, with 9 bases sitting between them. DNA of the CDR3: TGTGCCAGCAGTGAAGCGGGACAAAGCTACGAGCAGTACTTC. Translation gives CASSEAGQSYEQYF.

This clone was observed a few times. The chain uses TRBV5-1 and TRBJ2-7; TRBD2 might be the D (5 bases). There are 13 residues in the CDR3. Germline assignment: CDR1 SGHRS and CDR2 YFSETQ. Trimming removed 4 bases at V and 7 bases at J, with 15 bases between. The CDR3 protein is CASSPDVTGEQYF. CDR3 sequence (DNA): TGCGCCAGCAGCCCCGACGTCACGGGGGAGCAGTACTTC.

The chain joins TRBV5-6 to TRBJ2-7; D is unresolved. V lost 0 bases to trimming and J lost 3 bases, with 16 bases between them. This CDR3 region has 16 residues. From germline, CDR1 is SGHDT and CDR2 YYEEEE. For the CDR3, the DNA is TGTGCCAGCAGCTTGGTCGCCAGCCTACCGGGCTACGAGCAGTACTTC. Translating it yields CASSLVASLPGYEQYF.

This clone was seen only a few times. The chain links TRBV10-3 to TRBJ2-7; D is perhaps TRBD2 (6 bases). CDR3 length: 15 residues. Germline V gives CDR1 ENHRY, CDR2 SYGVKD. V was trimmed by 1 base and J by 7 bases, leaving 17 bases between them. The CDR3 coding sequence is TGTGCCATCAGTGAGTTAGCGGTCCTACCGGGGGAGCAGTACTTC. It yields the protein CAISELAVLPGEQYF.

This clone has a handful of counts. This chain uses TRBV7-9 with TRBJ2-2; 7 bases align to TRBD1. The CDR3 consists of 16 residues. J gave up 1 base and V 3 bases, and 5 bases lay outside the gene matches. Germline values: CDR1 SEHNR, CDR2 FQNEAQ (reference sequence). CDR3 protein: CASSFPGTVNTGELFF. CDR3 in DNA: TGTGCCAGCAGCTTTCCGGGGACAGTGAACACCGGGGAGCTGTTTTTT. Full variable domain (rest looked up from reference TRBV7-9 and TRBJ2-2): DTGVSQNPRHKITKRGQNVTFRCDPISEHNRLYWYRQTLGQGPEFLTYFQNEAQLEKSRLLSDRFSAERPKGSFSTLEIQRTEQGDSAMYLCASSFPGTVNTGELFFGEGSRLTVL.

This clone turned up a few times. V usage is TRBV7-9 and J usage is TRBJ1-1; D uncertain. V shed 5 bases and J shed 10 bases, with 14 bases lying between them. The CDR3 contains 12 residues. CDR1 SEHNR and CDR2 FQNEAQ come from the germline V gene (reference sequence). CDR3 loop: CASSRTAEGAFF. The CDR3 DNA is TGTGCCAGCAGCCGAACGGCGGAAGGAGCTTTCTTT.

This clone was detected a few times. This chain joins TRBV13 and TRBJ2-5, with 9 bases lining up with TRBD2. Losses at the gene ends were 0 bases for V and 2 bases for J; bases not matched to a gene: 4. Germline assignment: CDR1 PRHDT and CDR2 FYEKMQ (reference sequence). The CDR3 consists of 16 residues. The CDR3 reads CASSLGPSGNQETQYF. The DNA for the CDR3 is TGTGCCAGCAGCTTAGGCCCTAGCGGGAATCAAGAGACCCAGTACTTC.

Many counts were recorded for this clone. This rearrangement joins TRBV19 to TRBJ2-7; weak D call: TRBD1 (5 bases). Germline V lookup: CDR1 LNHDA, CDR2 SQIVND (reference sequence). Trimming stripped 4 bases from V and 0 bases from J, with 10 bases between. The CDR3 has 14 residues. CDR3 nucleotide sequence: TGTGCCAGTAGTACAGTTGACAGCTCCTACGAGCAGTACTTC. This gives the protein CASSTVDSSYEQYF.

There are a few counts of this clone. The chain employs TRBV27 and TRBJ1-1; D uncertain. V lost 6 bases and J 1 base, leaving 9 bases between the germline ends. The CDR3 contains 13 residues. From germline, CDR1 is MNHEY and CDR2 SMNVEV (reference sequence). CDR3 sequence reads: CASSPTENTEAFF. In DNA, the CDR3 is TGTGCCAGCAGCCCCACAGAGAACACTGAAGCTTTCTTT.